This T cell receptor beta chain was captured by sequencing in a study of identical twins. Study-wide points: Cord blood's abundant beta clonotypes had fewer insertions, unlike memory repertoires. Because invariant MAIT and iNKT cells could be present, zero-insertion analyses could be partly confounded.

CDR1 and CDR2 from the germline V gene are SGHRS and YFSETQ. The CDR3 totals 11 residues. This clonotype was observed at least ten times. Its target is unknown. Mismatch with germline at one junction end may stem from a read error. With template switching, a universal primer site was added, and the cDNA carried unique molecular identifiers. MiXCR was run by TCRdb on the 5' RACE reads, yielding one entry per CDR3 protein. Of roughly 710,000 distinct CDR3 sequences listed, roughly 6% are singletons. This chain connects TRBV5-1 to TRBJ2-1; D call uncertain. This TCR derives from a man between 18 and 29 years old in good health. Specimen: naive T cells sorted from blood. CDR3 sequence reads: CASSLTNEQFF. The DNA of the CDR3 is TGTGCCAGCAGTTTAACCAATGAGCAGTTCTTC.